Shown below are 23 T cell receptor beta chains from a single sample sequenced in a study of beta chain features in type 1 diabetes. All of the isolated RNA was reverse transcribed, so expressed TCRB transcripts were sequenced. Only in-frame clones appear in the TCRdb table, and some are missing; sequencing was by immunoSEQ multiplex PCR. In the table there are some 180,000 clones, 13% of which are singletons. The material sequenced was central memory CD4+ T cells from blood. These receptors all stem from a young woman in good health.

The chain is built from TRBV11-2 and TRBJ2-7, with 9 bases that match TRBD2. Germline CDR1 is SGHAT and CDR2 is FQNNGV. J lost 1 base, V lost 0 bases, and 10 bases had no gene match. This CDR3 spans 18 amino acids. CDR3 coding DNA: TGTGCCAGCAGCTTAGATCAAGGTCGCCTAGCGGGGTCCTACGAGCAGTACTTC. It yields the protein CASSLDQGRLAGSYEQYF.

This clone was observed a few times. The chain is built from TRBV29-1 and TRBJ2-5; D perhaps matches TRBD1 (5 bases). The V and J ends lost 4 bases and 5 bases respectively, with 11 bases between them. The germline gives CDR1 SQVTM, CDR2 ANQGSEA. The CDR3 spans 12 residues. The CDR3 reads CSVAQGRETQYF. DNA for the CDR3: TGCAGCGTTGCCCAGGGTAGGGAGACCCAGTACTTC.

V usage is TRBV25-1 and J usage is TRBJ2-2, with 12 positions matching TRBD2. CDR1 is MGHDK and CDR2 is SYGVNS in the germline V gene. The CDR3 totals 17 residues. V shed 2 bases, J shed 3 bases, and the junction held 4 bases outside the gene matches. The CDR3 loop is CASSEASGRADTGELFF. The CDR3 DNA sequence: TGTGCCAGCAGTGAAGCTAGCGGGAGGGCCGACACCGGGGAGCTGTTTTTT.

The chain joins TRBV5-6 to TRBJ1-2, with TRBD1 matching over 8 bases. Germline V lookup: CDR1 SGHDT, CDR2 YYEEEE. V was clipped by 0 bases and J by 4 bases; unmatched bases: 5. The CDR3 covers 15 residues. The CDR3 DNA reads as TGTGCCAGCAGCTTGGGGGACAGGACCTCCTATGGCTACACCTTC. This translates into CASSLGDRTSYGYTF.

This clone turned up a few times. The chain is built from TRBV29-1 and TRBJ2-5; TRBD1 matches at 8 bases. Trimming cost V 8 bases and J 6 bases; bases outside gene matches: 8. Germline CDR1 and CDR2: SQVTM and ANQGSEA. CDR3 length: 12 residues. In nucleotides, the CDR3 is TGCAGCTTTCTTGGACAGGGAAAGACCCAGTACTTC. As protein: CSFLGQGKTQYF. Combining the CDR3 with reference TRBV29-1 and TRBJ2-5 gives the whole variable domain SAVISQKPSRDICQRGTSLTIQCQVDSQVTMMFWYRQQPGQSLTLIATANQGSEATYESGFVIDKFPISRPNLTFSTLTVSNMSPEDSSIYLCSFLGQGKTQYFGPGTRLLVL.

The chain joins TRBV7-8 to TRBJ2-1; the D gene is possibly TRBD2 (6 bases). The germline CDR1 and CDR2 sequences are SGHVS and FQNEAQ. This CDR3 is 12 amino acids long. The CDR3 sequence is CGVAEYYNEQFF. Written as DNA, the CDR3 is TGTGGGGTAGCGGAGTACTACAATGAGCAGTTCTTC.

This clone has a handful of counts. The chain carries TRBV11-2 and TRBJ2-3; D not certain. The CDR3 has 13 residues. V lost 5 bases to trimming and J lost 3 bases, with 9 bases between them. Germline V CDR1 and CDR2: SGHAT, FQNNGV. The DNA for the CDR3 is TGTGCCAGCAGCCCCGGTACTACAGATACGCAGTATTTT. Its protein is CASSPGTTDTQYF.

The genes are TRBV15 and TRBJ2-3; 7 positions match TRBD2. This CDR3 region has 16 residues. The V and J ends lost 5 bases and 0 bases, in that order; junction bases with no gene match: 8. Per germline, CDR1 LNHNV and CDR2 YYDKDF (reference sequence). The CDR3 bases are TGTGCCACCAGCGGGGGGGGTCGTCCTAGCACAGATACGCAGTATTTT. Its translation: CATSGGGRPSTDTQYF.

This sequence joins TRBV11-2 and TRBJ2-3; 9 nucleotides line up with TRBD1. Germline V gene lookup returns CDR1 SGHAT and CDR2 FQNNGV. This CDR3 is 14 amino acids long. Losses at the gene ends were 4 bases for V and 3 bases for J; bases not matched to a gene: 2. The CDR3 here is CASSWDRDTDTQYF. The CDR3 region has the DNA TGTGCCAGCAGCTGGGACAGGGATACAGATACGCAGTATTTT.

This clone has only a few counts. The chain recombines TRBV5-1 with TRBJ2-1, with TRBD2 matching over 10 bases. The ends lost 5 bases at V and 6 bases at J; junction bases unmatched: 11. This CDR3 has 16 amino acids. Germline-derived CDR1 and CDR2 are SGHRS and YFSETQ. The CDR3 spells CASSIQTSGSVNEQFF. For the CDR3, the DNA is TGCGCCAGCAGTATCCAGACTAGCGGGTCGGTCAATGAGCAGTTCTTC.

This clone was counted between two and nine times. The chain recombines TRBV5-1 with TRBJ2-7; D may be TRBD1 (5 bases). Germline V gene lookup returns CDR1 SGHRS and CDR2 YFSETQ. The CDR3 spans 15 residues. Deletions cut 0 bases from V and 0 bases from J, with 10 bases between. CDR3 coding DNA: TGCGCCAGCAGCTTGGATCCAGGGCGCTCCTACGAGCAGTACTTC. Translating it yields CASSLDPGRSYEQYF.

This chain links TRBV18 with TRBJ1-1, with 10 bases aligning to TRBD1. Germline V gives CDR1 KGHSH, CDR2 LQKENI. V was clipped by 2 bases and J by 4 bases; unmatched bases: 4. The CDR3 has 15 residues. The CDR3 region is CASSPDRGLGTEAFF. In DNA form, the CDR3 reads TGTGCCAGCTCACCAGACAGGGGGCTCGGCACTGAAGCTTTCTTT.

This clone was detected a few times. The chain links TRBV9 to TRBJ2-3; D ambiguous. The germline gives CDR1 SGDLS, CDR2 YYNGEE. The V end lost 4 bases, the J end lost 8 bases, and 11 bases lay between the germline ends. CDR3 size: 12 residues. The CDR3 is CASSPFSSTQYF. The CDR3 DNA follows: TGTGCCAGCAGCCCGTTTTCGAGTACGCAGTATTTT.

For the CDR3, the DNA is TGTGCCAGCAGCTCCTTGAGCCTTCTCACAGATACGCAGTATTTT. Encoded protein: CASSSLSLLTDTQYF. The chain carries TRBV28 and TRBJ2-3; D not resolved. The CDR3 runs to 15 residues. Germline V lookup: CDR1 MDHEN, CDR2 SYDVKM. Between the trimmed V and J ends, which lost 6 bases and 2 bases, there was a span of 15 bases.

J is TRBJ2-1 and V is TRBV5-4, with 9 bases identical to TRBD2. The germline V gene encodes CDR1 SGHNT and CDR2 YYREEE (reference sequence). The CDR3 contains 16 residues. Trimming took 3 bases from V and 2 from J; bases not matched to a gene: 6. The CDR3 DNA reads as TGTGCCAGCAGCTCCTGGACTAGCGTCCCCTACAATGAGCAGTTCTTC. Its protein is CASSSWTSVPYNEQFF. The full variable domain, completed using reference TRBV5-4 and TRBJ2-1, is ETGVTQSPTHLIKTRGQQVTLRCSSQSGHNTVSWYQQALGQGPQFIFQYYREEENGRGNFPPRFSGLQFPNYSSELNVNALELDDSALYLCASSSWTSVPYNEQFFGPGTRLTVL.

This clone was picked up a small number of times. The chain carries TRBV2 and TRBJ2-5, with 8 bases lining up with TRBD1. The V segment lost 6 bases and the J segment 11 bases; nucleotides outside the gene matches: 11. From germline, CDR1 is SNHLY and CDR2 FYNNEI. This CDR3 spans 13 amino acids. The CDR3 sequence: CASRGQGAGEQYF. CDR3 in DNA: TGTGCCAGCAGAGGGCAGGGGGCAGGGGAGCAGTACTTC.

The gene calls are TRBV4-2 and TRBJ2-1, with D possibly TRBD2 on 5 matching bases. CDR3 size: 16 residues. Germline assignment: CDR1 LGHNA and CDR2 YNFKEQ. Trimming removed 1 base from V and 0 bases from J, with 10 bases in between. CDR3 DNA sequence: TGTGCCAGCAGCCAAGTGGCAGCGGTCTCCTACAATGAGCAGTTCTTC. Its protein is CASSQVAAVSYNEQFF.

DNA of the CDR3: TGCAGTGCTAGTTATTCAGATACGCAGTATTTT. This codes for CSASYSDTQYF. V is TRBV20-1 and J is TRBJ2-3, with D hard to call. Germline assignment: CDR1 DFQATT and CDR2 SNEGSKA (reference sequence). With 3 bases removed from V and 4 bases from J, the gap between germline ends came to 5 bases. The CDR3 totals 11 residues.

This clone was detected only a few times. The V and J genes are TRBV30 and TRBJ2-1, with 11 bases that match TRBD2. Germline CDR1 and CDR2: GTSNPN and SVGIG (reference sequence). The CDR3 covers 15 residues. With V trimmed by 3 bases and J by 3 bases, 4 bases remained unmatched. CDR3 loop: CAWRGGLAGYNEQFF. CDR3 DNA: TGTGCCTGGAGAGGAGGACTAGCGGGCTACAATGAGCAGTTCTTC.

Only a few counts were recorded for this clone. The chain couples TRBV7-2 to TRBJ2-1; 10 bases align to TRBD2. Germline loops: CDR1 SGHTA, CDR2 FQGNSA. This CDR3 spans 16 amino acids. J was trimmed by 6 bases and V by 0 bases; bases with no gene match: 5. The CDR3 region is CASSLALGLAANEQFF. Here the CDR3 DNA reads TGTGCCAGCAGCTTAGCGCTAGGACTAGCGGCCAATGAGCAGTTCTTC.

This chain uses TRBV7-9 with TRBJ1-5, with 8 bases that match TRBD1. Trimming removed 1 base from V and 3 bases from J; junction bases left unmatched: 5. This CDR3 region has 16 residues. In germline, CDR1 is SEHNR, CDR2 FQNEAQ (reference sequence). As DNA, the CDR3 is TGTGCCAGCAGCTTAGTCCGGGACAGGCCCAATCAGCCCCAGCATTTT. It codes for CASSLVRDRPNQPQHF. Supplemented by reference TRBV7-9 and TRBJ1-5, the full variable domain reads DTGVSQNPRHKITKRGQNVTFRCDPISEHNRLYWYRQTLGQGPEFLTYFQNEAQLEKSRLLSDRFSAERPKGSFSTLEIQRTEQGDSAMYLCASSLVRDRPNQPQHFGDGTRLSIL.

The J gene is TRBJ2-2, the V gene TRBV5-6; 7 bases fit TRBD2. The CDR3 is 15 residues long. Germline lookup yields CDR1 SGHDT and CDR2 YYEEEE. J lost 4 bases, V lost 2 bases, and 5 bases had no gene match. The CDR3 is CASSFFPSGTGELFF. CDR3 coding DNA: TGTGCCAGCAGCTTTTTTCCTAGCGGCACCGGGGAGCTGTTTTTT.

This clone has just a few counts. V usage is TRBV15 and J usage is TRBJ1-5; tentative D call: TRBD1 (5 bases). V lost 8 bases and J 6 bases, leaving 11 bases between the germline ends. The CDR3 has 12 amino acids. CDR1 and CDR2 from the germline V gene are LNHNV and YYDKDF (reference sequence). CDR3 loop: CATAREGQPQHF. The CDR3 nucleotides read TGTGCCACCGCCAGGGAGGGTCAGCCCCAGCATTTT.